These 28 T cell receptor beta chains were sequenced from one sample in a study of immune heterogeneity within non-small cell lung tumors. Genomic DNA from bulk tumor acted as the template, and roughly 0.55 ug was loaded per sample. Surgery yielded several widely spaced biopsies per primary tumor. The study enrolled patients with untreated, newly diagnosed non-small cell lung cancer who underwent curative surgery. Amplification of the TCR beta CDR3 was achieved through multiplex PCR with 32 V and 13 J primers. TCRdb called the multiplex PCR reads again in MiXCR, with one record for every CDR3 protein. The sample shows some 9,900 distinct CDR3 sequences, about 25% of them seen only once. The sample consisted of lung tumor tissue. The source is a woman between 50 and 59 years old with non-small cell lung cancer.

The sample holds many counts of this clonotype. The genes are TRBV12-5 and TRBJ1-5, with D unresolved. This CDR3 is 19 amino acids long. Germline-derived CDR1 and CDR2 are LGHNT and FRNRAP. V lost 2 bases to trimming and J lost 0 bases, with 20 bases between them. Here the CDR3 reads CASGLKPGEFYISNQPQHF. The CDR3 region has the DNA TGTGCTAGTGGTTTGAAACCTGGGGAGTTTTATATTAGCAATCAGCCCCAGCATTTT.

The table lists this clonotype with a few counts. This chain uses TRBV4-1 with TRBJ2-5, with 10 bases lining up with TRBD2. Germline V gene lookup returns CDR1 MGHRA and CDR2 YSYEKL. Trimming took 3 bases from V and 5 from J; bases not matched to a gene: 24. This CDR3 is built from 21 residues. The CDR3 protein is CASSQLTLAGVTTFRGETQYF. In DNA, the CDR3 is TGCGCCAGCAGCCAGCTTACCCTAGCGGGAGTCACAACTTTTCGTGGGGAGACCCAGTACTTC.

Many counts were recorded for this clonotype. The rearrangement joins TRBV9 to TRBJ2-7; D may be TRBD1 (7 bases). CDR3 length: 15 residues. Trimming shortened V by 4 bases and J by 5 bases, and 19 bases separated the two germline ends. Germline V gene data show CDR1 as SGDLS and CDR2 as YYNGEE. CDR3 residues: CASSLYQTGRNEQYF. In DNA form, the CDR3 reads TGTGCCAGCAGCCTATATCAGACAGGGAGGAACGAGCAGTACTTC. The full variable domain, with the rest looked up from reference TRBV9 and TRBJ2-7, is DSGVTQTPKHLITATGQRVTLRCSPRSGDLSVYWYQQSLDQGLQFLIQYYNGEERAKGNILERFSAQQFPDLHSELNLSSLELGDSALYFCASSLYQTGRNEQYFGPGTRLTVT.

About this clonotype itself: With a much larger clone just one base away, this may be a read error. The chain couples TRBV2 to TRBJ1-2, with D maybe TRBD1 (5 bases). The length of the CDR3 is 12 residues. Germline lookup yields CDR1 SNHLY and CDR2 FYNNEI. CDR3 sequence: CASKWGFYDYTF. The CDR3 DNA is TGTGCCAGCAAATGGGGCTTTTATGACTACACCTTC.

The table lists this clonotype with a few counts. The chain carries TRBV7-9 and TRBJ2-5; D is possibly TRBD2 (6 bases). Trimming took 6 bases from V and 9 from J, leaving 17 bases between them. The CDR3 is made up of 13 amino acids. CDR1 SEHNR and CDR2 FQNEAQ come from the germline V gene (reference sequence). CDR3 residues: CASSKDSSGAQYF. The CDR3, as DNA: TGTGCCAGCAGTAAAGACTCATCGGGGGCCCAGTACTTC.

This chain uses TRBV28 with TRBJ2-7; no definite D call. V dropped 7 bases and J dropped 7 bases, with 11 bases sitting between them. Germline V gives CDR1 MDHEN, CDR2 SYDVKM. The CDR3 spans 11 residues. CDR3 DNA sequence: TGTGCCAGCACCGAGTGGGGAGAGCAGTACTTC. Protein product: CASTEWGEQYF.

In this sample, this clonotype turned up many times. The rearrangement joins TRBV10-3 to TRBJ1-1; D gene ambiguous. Looked up from germline, CDR1 is ENHRY and CDR2 is SYGVKD. Trimming removed 3 bases from V and 1 base from J, with 6 bases in between. There are 13 residues in the CDR3. DNA for the CDR3: TGTGCCATCAGTGATGAAGGGAACACTGAAGCTTTCTTT. Protein: CAISDEGNTEAFF.

Points on this clonotype: An end of the junction does not agree with germline; a read error may underlie this. The chain links TRBV19 to TRBJ2-1; D possibly corresponds to TRBD2 (6 bases). Germline CDR1 is LNHDA and CDR2 is SQIVND (reference sequence). The CDR3 has 16 amino acids. The DNA for the CDR3 is TGTGCTAGTAGTATTTTGTCTAGCGAAGGGTACAATGAGCAGTTCTTC. It yields the protein CASSILSSEGYNEQFF.

The table lists this clonotype with many counts. This sequence joins TRBV6-1 and TRBJ2-3; the match to TRBD2 covers 15 bases. Unmatched junction bases numbered 6, after V lost 4 bases and J lost 7 bases. Germline assignment: CDR1 MNHNS and CDR2 SASEGT. This CDR3 contains 16 residues. In DNA form, the CDR3 reads TGTGCCAGCAGTGCTCCGGGACTAGCGGGAGGATATACGCAGTATTTT. The encoded protein is CASSAPGLAGGYTQYF.

As concerns this clonotype: A read error may be the cause here, since a much bigger clone is one base away. Lacking the conserved final phenylalanine or tryptophan, this CDR3 likely reflects a read error. The rearrangement links TRBV29-1 to TRBJ2-7, with D possibly being TRBD1 (6 bases). Germline lookup yields CDR1 SQVTM and CDR2 ANQGSEA. The ends were cut back, 1 base at V and 2 bases at J, with 6 bases in the middle. This CDR3 contains 12 residues. The CDR3: CSVEGTAYEQYL. The DNA of the CDR3 is TGCAGCGTTGAAGGGACAGCCTACGAGCAGTACTTA.

The sample holds many counts of this clonotype. The chain joins TRBV6-1 to TRBJ1-2, with D unclear. Trimming cost V 6 bases and J 7 bases, with 18 bases left between them. This CDR3 region has 14 residues. The germline V gene has CDR1 MNHNS and CDR2 SASEGT. The CDR3 DNA reads TGTGCCAGCAGCCCTGACACTACGGAACGTGGCTACACCTTC. It specifies CASSPDTTERGYTF.

In this sample, this clonotype turned up once. The rearrangement links TRBV28 to TRBJ2-7, with D possibly being TRBD1 (8 bases). The germline gives CDR1 MDHEN, CDR2 SYDVKM. V was cut by 4 bases and J by 5 bases, with 15 bases left in between. The CDR3 runs 14 residues. As DNA, the CDR3 is TGTGCCAGCAGTTATAACAGGGGGGGAAACGAGCAGTACTTC. Protein sequence: CASSYNRGGNEQYF.

This clonotype was counted ten times or more. This chain connects TRBV6-2 or TRBV6-3 to TRBJ2-3, with a possible D match to TRBD2 (6 bases). The CDR3 spans 17 residues. Trimming pared 0 bases from V and 1 base from J, leaving 14 bases between. CDR1 and CDR2 from the germline V gene are MNHEY and SVGEGT. CDR3 nucleotides: TGTGCCAGCAGTTACTCGAGCGGGCGGGCGGGCACAGATACGCAGTATTTT. It translates to CASSYSSGRAGTDTQYF.

At least ten counts were recorded for this clonotype. V is TRBV9 and J is TRBJ1-2; 7 bases are a match to TRBD1. The J segment lost 0 bases and the V segment lost 4 bases, leaving 9 bases of the junction unmatched. Germline CDR1 is SGDLS and CDR2 is YYNGEE. CDR3 length equals 16 residues. CDR3: CASSPTQDRPNYGYTF. CDR3 coding DNA: TGTGCCAGCAGCCCTACCCAGGACAGGCCTAACTATGGCTACACCTTC.

A few counts support this clonotype. This could be a read error, since a much larger clone is one nucleotide away. Here the CDR3 omits its conserved ending phenylalanine or tryptophan, so a read error is the likely source. The chain recombines TRBV28 with TRBJ2-5, with a weak D call TRBD2 (6 bases). This CDR3 has 19 residues. V shed 5 bases and J shed 0 bases, with 25 bases lying between them. The germline V gene has CDR1 MDHEN and CDR2 SYDVKM. CDR3 nucleotides: TGTGCCAGCAGTGTCTTCAGTGTCGCAGGGAGGTGGAACCAAGAGACCCAGTACTTA. It codes for CASSVFSVAGRWNQETQYL.

In this sample, this clonotype turned up many times. The chain is built from TRBV19 and TRBJ1-4; the D gene is possibly TRBD1 (5 bases). The CDR3 is made up of 16 amino acids. CDR1 is LNHDA and CDR2 is SQIVND in the germline V gene (reference sequence). V was pared by 7 bases and J by 0 bases, with 15 bases between. The CDR3 here is CASKPGNTATNEKLFF. The CDR3 DNA reads TGTGCCAGTAAACCAGGGAATACGGCAACTAATGAAAAACTGTTTTTT.

This clonotype is labeled medium-sized. This sequence joins TRBV19 and TRBJ2-7; a possible D gene is TRBD1 (5 bases). The length of the CDR3 is 14 residues. Trimming took 1 base from V and 2 from J, leaving 9 bases between them. The germline V gene encodes CDR1 LNHDA and CDR2 SQIVND (reference sequence). The CDR3 spells CASSIGQGAYEQYF. DNA of the CDR3: TGTGCCAGTAGTATAGGCCAGGGTGCCTACGAGCAGTACTTC.

The rearrangement joins TRBV2 to TRBJ2-4, with D perhaps TRBD1 or TRBD2 (6 bases each). V shed 8 bases and J shed 7 bases, with 15 bases lying between them. CDR1 is SNHLY and CDR2 is FYNNEI in the germline V gene. This CDR3 contains 13 residues. The CDR3 DNA sequence: TGTGCCAGCTCCTGGGGGGCGGAGAACATTCAGTACTTC. It is translated as CASSWGAENIQYF. Looking up the rest from reference TRBV2 and TRBJ2-4 gives the full variable domain: EPEVTQTPSHQVTQMGQEVILRCVPISNHLYFYWYRQILGQKVEFLVSFYNNEISEKSEIFDDQFSVERPDGSNFTLKIRSTKLEDSAMYFCASSWGAENIQYFGAGTRLSVL.

Ten or more counts support this clonotype. The CDR3 bases are TGTGCCAGCAGCCGGGACTATTACAATGAGCAGTTCTTC. This sequence encodes CASSRDYYNEQFF. The chain links TRBV6-1 to TRBJ2-1; 7 bases align to TRBD2. J gave up 4 bases and V 6 bases, and 3 bases lay outside the gene matches. The germline CDR1 and CDR2 sequences are MNHNS and SASEGT. This CDR3 has 13 residues.

This clonotype is deemed medium-sized. The chain employs TRBV6-1 and TRBJ2-1; 9 bases match TRBD2. Unmatched junction bases numbered 13, after V lost 3 bases and J lost 4 bases. The V gene's germline CDR1 is MNHNS and CDR2 SASEGT. This CDR3 has 18 amino acids. The CDR3 DNA reads TGTGCCAGCAGTGATAATTCAGGGACTAGCAGGGGGTACAATGAGCAGTTCTTC. Its protein product is CASSDNSGTSRGYNEQFF.

The sample holds many counts of this clonotype. This chain connects TRBV6-1 to TRBJ2-5, with no clear D. The V end lost 5 bases, the J end lost 5 bases, and 21 bases lay between the germline ends. Germline V gene sequence: CDR1 MNHNS, CDR2 SASEGT. The CDR3 consists of 16 residues. DNA of the CDR3: TGTGCCAGCAGTTCACTCACGGCCTTTGCGAGCGAGACCCAGTACTTC. Residues: CASSSLTAFASETQYF.

This clonotype was counted only a few times. An end of the junction differs from the germline gene, which may be a read error. V and J are TRBV11-2 and TRBJ2-7; 8 bases map to TRBD1. The CDR3 length is 14 residues. Germline CDR1 and CDR2: SGHAT and FQNNGV. The CDR3 reads CAISSQGANYEQYF. Here the CDR3 DNA reads TGTGCCATCAGCTCTCAGGGGGCTAACTACGAGCAGTACTTC.

This clonotype was seen many times. The V and J genes are TRBV2 and TRBJ2-3; perhaps TRBD2 as D (6 bases). CDR1 and CDR2 from the germline V gene are SNHLY and FYNNEI. The V end was cut by 0 bases, the J end by 0 bases, with 13 bases between. CDR3 length equals 17 residues. Here the CDR3 reads CASSEARRGRSTDTQYF. CDR3 sequence (DNA): TGTGCCAGCAGTGAAGCGCGGCGGGGAAGAAGCACAGATACGCAGTATTTT.

The CDR3 region is CASSPAGTVGYTF. CDR3 nucleotide sequence: TGTGCCAGCAGTCCCGCCGGGACAGTGGGCTACACCTTC. V is TRBV11-2 and J is TRBJ1-2; TRBD1 agrees at 7 bases. The junction had 9 bases not matched to a gene; V was cut back by 6 bases and J by 8 bases. In germline, CDR1 is SGHAT, CDR2 FQNNGV. The CDR3 has 13 residues.

At least ten counts were recorded for this clonotype. The chain joins TRBV18 to TRBJ2-3, with 8 bases aligning to TRBD1. The germline gives CDR1 KGHSH, CDR2 LQKENI. This CDR3 contains 14 residues. Trimming removed 3 bases from V and 4 bases from J; junction bases left unmatched: 3. The DNA for the CDR3 is TGTGCCAGCTCACCGACAGGGGTGGCAGATACGCAGTATTTT. Amino acid sequence: CASSPTGVADTQYF.

The gene calls are TRBV6-2 or TRBV6-3 and TRBJ2-1, with a weak D call TRBD1 (6 bases). This CDR3 spans 12 amino acids. The germline V and J ends were trimmed by 6 bases and 11 bases, with 14 bases remaining between them. Germline V CDR1 and CDR2: MNHEY, SVGEGT. The CDR3 DNA reads TGTGCCAGCAGACAACAGGGTTCCAAGCAGTTCTTC. Residues: CASRQQGSKQFF.

This clonotype has a handful of counts. This may be a read error: a much more frequent sequence differs by one nucleotide. The rearrangement uses TRBV27 and TRBJ2-3; tentatively, D is TRBD2 (7 bases). The CDR3 has 19 amino acids. The germline CDR1 and CDR2 sequences are MNHEY and SMNVEV (reference sequence). The CDR3 DNA reads as TGTGCCAGCAGAAAGGCGTTCAGGGTGCGGGAGAGGGACACAGATGCGCAGTATTTT. It yields the protein CASRKAFRVRERDTDAQYF.

In this sample, this clonotype turned up many times. The chain employs TRBV3-1 and TRBJ2-1; 8 bases line up with TRBD2. V lost 0 bases and J lost 1; bases outside the gene matches: 8. This CDR3 comprises 18 residues. From germline, CDR1 is LGHDT and CDR2 YNNKEL (reference sequence). CDR3 sequence reads: CASSQDGVAGFSYNEQFF. The DNA of the CDR3 is TGTGCCAGCAGCCAAGACGGGGTAGCGGGGTTTTCCTACAATGAGCAGTTCTTC.